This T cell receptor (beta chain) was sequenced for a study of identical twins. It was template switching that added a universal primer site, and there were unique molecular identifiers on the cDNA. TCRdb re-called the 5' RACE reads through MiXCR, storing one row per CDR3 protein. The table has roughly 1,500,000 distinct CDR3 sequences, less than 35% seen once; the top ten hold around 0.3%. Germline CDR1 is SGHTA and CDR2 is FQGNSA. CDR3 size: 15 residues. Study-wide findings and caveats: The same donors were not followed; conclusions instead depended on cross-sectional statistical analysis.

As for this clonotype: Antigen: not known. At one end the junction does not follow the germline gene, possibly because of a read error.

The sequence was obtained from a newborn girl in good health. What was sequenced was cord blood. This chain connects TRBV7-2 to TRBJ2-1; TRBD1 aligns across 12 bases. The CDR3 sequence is CASSFWDRGRNKQFF. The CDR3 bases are TGTGCCAGCAGCTTCTGGGACAGGGGGCGCAATAAGCAGTTCTTC.